Listed here is a single T cell receptor (beta chain). Its antigen is unidentified. The data are from a study of lymphopenia after photon versus proton radiotherapy. General study results and limits: After lymphocyte nadir, photon-treated repertoires showed oligoclonal expansion, especially CD8+ Temra.

The data were produced by immunoSEQ multiplex PCR, yet TCRdb's version contains in-frame clones alone and is incomplete. The sample holds 150,000 to 200,000 clones, 70% to 90% seen once. Trimming removed 5 bases from V and 6 bases from J, with 13 bases in between. This CDR3 has 14 residues. Germline CDR1 reads LNHDA; CDR2 reads SQIVND (reference sequence). Sample: peripheral blood, taken from a patient treated with photon-based radiotherapy. The chain carries TRBV19 and TRBJ2-2; tentatively, D is TRBD1 or TRBD2 (5 bases each). This TCR came from a man between 50 and 59 years old with gastric cancer. The CDR3 DNA follows: TGTGCCAGTAGTCAAAGAGGGGTGGCCGGGGAGCTGTTTTTT. Its translation is CASSQRGVAGELFF.